The clone carrying this T cell receptor beta chain was observed a few times. As yet, its antigen is unknown. The data originate from a study of identical twins. Each donor was a healthy Caucasian. A single record per CDR3 protein comes from TCRdb applying MiXCR to the 5' RACE reads. The sample carries more than 350,000 distinct CDR3 sequences, approximately 10% recorded once. Study-wide points: In cord blood, abundant beta clonotypes had fewer insertions; memory showed no trend.

This sequence originates from a woman aged 45-60 years in good health. Sequenced: naive T cells sorted from blood.

The CDR3 spells CASSLDLRLAGPNEQFF. In DNA, the CDR3 is TGTGCCAGCAGCTTAGATCTACGGCTAGCGGGACCCAATGAGCAGTTCTTC. The genes are TRBV11-3 and TRBJ2-1, with 9 bases matching TRBD2. In germline, CDR1 is SGHNT, CDR2 YENEEA. Germline trimming cut 0 bases from V and 6 bases from J; bases unmatched to any gene: 9. The CDR3 length is 17 residues.